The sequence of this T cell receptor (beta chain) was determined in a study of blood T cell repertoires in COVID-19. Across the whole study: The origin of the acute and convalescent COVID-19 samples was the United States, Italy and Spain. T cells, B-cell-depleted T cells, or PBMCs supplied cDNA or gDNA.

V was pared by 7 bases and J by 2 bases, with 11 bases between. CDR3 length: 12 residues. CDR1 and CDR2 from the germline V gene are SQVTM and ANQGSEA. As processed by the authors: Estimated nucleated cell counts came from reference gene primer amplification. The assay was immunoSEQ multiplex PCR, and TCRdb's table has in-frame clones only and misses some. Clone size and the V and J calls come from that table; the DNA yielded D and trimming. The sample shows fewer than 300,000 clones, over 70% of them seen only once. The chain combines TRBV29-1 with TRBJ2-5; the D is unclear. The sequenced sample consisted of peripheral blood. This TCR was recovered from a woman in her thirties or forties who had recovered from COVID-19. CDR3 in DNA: TGCAGCGCCCCAGGTCCGCAAGAGACCCAGTACTTC. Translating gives CSAPGPQETQYF.